Listed below are T cell receptor beta chains from one sample, sequenced in a study of Ad26.COV2.S vaccination and SARS-CoV-2 variants. The repertoire was sequenced with immunoSEQ multiplex PCR; TCRdb's copy has only in-frame clones and lacks some. The table records around 340,000 clones, roughly 90% of them present only once. The sequences come from peripheral blood, collected in a trial of Ad26.COV2.S vaccine versus placebo. The receptor source for this set is a person aged 18-60 years who received the Ad26.COV2.S COVID-19 vaccine or a placebo. Each CDR3 is given with its conserved first and last residue. Fields, in order: J gene, clone size, D gene, V gene, CDR3 DNA, CDR3 protein. D genes are given only for firm matches. A clone size is listed for some rows: how often the clone was seen (once, few, many), or a class if it is expanded.

j_call: TRBJ2-7; clone_size: NA; d_call: TRBD1; v_call: TRBV6-5; cdr3_nt: TGTGCCAGCAGTCGACAGGGGGTCCCCTACGAGCAGTACTTC; cdr3_aa: CASSRQGVPYEQYF
j_call: TRBJ2-2; clone_size: few; d_call: NA; v_call: TRBV21-1; cdr3_nt: TGTGCCAGCAGCAAAGTTTATAGAGGAGGGGTTAACACCGGGGAGCTGTTTTTT; cdr3_aa: CASSKVYRGGVNTGELFF
j_call: TRBJ2-7; clone_size: NA; d_call: NA; v_call: TRBV2; cdr3_nt: TGTGCCAGCAGTGATTTGGTGGGGGCTCCCTACGAGCAGTACTTC; cdr3_aa: CASSDLVGAPYEQYF
j_call: TRBJ1-2; clone_size: NA; d_call: NA; v_call: TRBV28; cdr3_nt: TGTGCCAGCAGCCAAATACAGGGTACAAAATTACTCTATGGCTACACCTTC; cdr3_aa: CASSQIQGTKLLYGYTF
j_call: TRBJ1-5; clone_size: NA; d_call: TRBD1; v_call: TRBV2; cdr3_nt: TGTGCCAGCAGTTACCTGACAGGGTTCGATCAGCCCCAGCATTTT; cdr3_aa: CASSYLTGFDQPQHF
j_call: TRBJ1-4; clone_size: NA; d_call: NA; v_call: TRBV4-3; cdr3_nt: TGCGCCAGCAGCCGAGAATACAGAATTAATGAAAAACTGTTTTTT; cdr3_aa: CASSREYRINEKLFF
j_call: TRBJ2-3; clone_size: NA; d_call: NA; v_call: TRBV12-3/TRBV12-4; cdr3_nt: TGTGCCAGCAGTATCCGGAGAGATACGCAGTATTTT; cdr3_aa: CASSIRRDTQYF
j_call: TRBJ2-5; clone_size: NA; d_call: NA; v_call: TRBV28; cdr3_nt: TGTGCCAGCAGTTCACGGACAGGGACTATTGGGGAGACCCAGTACTTC; cdr3_aa: CASSSRTGTIGETQYF
j_call: TRBJ1-5; clone_size: NA; d_call: NA; v_call: TRBV4-3; cdr3_nt: TGCGCCAGCAGCCAAGATATCGGCGGAGATCAGCCCCAGCATTTT; cdr3_aa: CASSQDIGGDQPQHF
j_call: TRBJ1-5; clone_size: NA; d_call: TRBD1; v_call: TRBV5-4; cdr3_nt: TGTGCCAGCAGCCCCGACAGGGGAAGTGGTCAGCCCCAGCATTTT; cdr3_aa: CASSPDRGSGQPQHF
j_call: TRBJ1-2; clone_size: NA; d_call: TRBD1; v_call: TRBV18; cdr3_nt: TGTGCCAGCTCACCAGAGACAGGGGGAAACTATGGCTACACCTTC; cdr3_aa: CASSPETGGNYGYTF
j_call: TRBJ1-3; clone_size: NA; d_call: NA; v_call: TRBV2; cdr3_nt: TGTGCCAGCTGCTATAGCTCTGGAAACACCATATATTTT; cdr3_aa: CASCYSSGNTIYF
j_call: TRBJ2-3; clone_size: NA; d_call: NA; v_call: TRBV27; cdr3_nt: TGTGCCAGCTCCCTCAGGCGAAGCACAGATACGCAGTATTTT; cdr3_aa: CASSLRRSTDTQYF
j_call: TRBJ1-1; clone_size: NA; d_call: NA; v_call: TRBV5-1; cdr3_nt: TGCGCCAGCATCACCCTGGCGGCTTTCTTT; cdr3_aa: CASITLAAFF
j_call: TRBJ2-7; clone_size: NA; d_call: TRBD2; v_call: TRBV28; cdr3_nt: TGTGCCAGCAGTTCTCGTGGACTAGCGGGATTCCACGAGCAGTACTTC; cdr3_aa: CASSSRGLAGFHEQYF
j_call: TRBJ1-2; clone_size: few; d_call: NA; v_call: TRBV9; cdr3_nt: TGTGCCAGCACCGTATCCCAAGGTACCCCCGGCTACACCTTC; cdr3_aa: CASTVSQGTPGYTF
j_call: TRBJ1-2; clone_size: NA; d_call: NA; v_call: TRBV10-3; cdr3_nt: TGTGCCATCAGTGAGTCGAGTGACTATGGCTACACCTTC; cdr3_aa: CAISESSDYGYTF
j_call: TRBJ2-2; clone_size: NA; d_call: TRBD2; v_call: TRBV4-3; cdr3_nt: TGCGCCAGCAGCCTGGGACTAGCGGGAGGTGAGGAGCTGTTTTTT; cdr3_aa: CASSLGLAGGEELFF
j_call: TRBJ1-2; clone_size: NA; d_call: NA; v_call: TRBV5-1; cdr3_nt: TGCGCCAGCAGCTTGGTCCCAACTACGTATGGCTACACCTTC; cdr3_aa: CASSLVPTTYGYTF
j_call: TRBJ2-2; clone_size: NA; d_call: NA; v_call: TRBV24-1; cdr3_nt: TGTGCCACCAGTGATACCGGGACCCAAAACACCGGGGAGCTGTTTTTT; cdr3_aa: CATSDTGTQNTGELFF
j_call: TRBJ1-1; clone_size: NA; d_call: NA; v_call: TRBV7-6; cdr3_nt: TGTGCCAGCAGCCCGCAGGGTGGCACTGAAGCTTTCTTT; cdr3_aa: CASSPQGGTEAFF
j_call: TRBJ2-7; clone_size: few; d_call: NA; v_call: TRBV9; cdr3_nt: TGTGCCAGCAGCGCGTCCGGGGGACCGAGCTACGAGCAGTACTTC; cdr3_aa: CASSASGGPSYEQYF
j_call: TRBJ1-2; clone_size: NA; d_call: TRBD1; v_call: TRBV4-3; cdr3_nt: TGCGCCAGCAGCCAACTTGGACAGGGGTTCGGTGGCTACACCTTC; cdr3_aa: CASSQLGQGFGGYTF
j_call: TRBJ2-7; clone_size: NA; d_call: NA; v_call: TRBV9; cdr3_nt: TGTGCCAGCTCCATAGGGAGCGCCTCCTACGAGCAGTACTTC; cdr3_aa: CASSIGSASYEQYF
j_call: TRBJ2-2; clone_size: NA; d_call: NA; v_call: TRBV6-5; cdr3_nt: TGTGCCAGCAGAATGTACAGGGCGACCGGGGAGCTGTTTTTT; cdr3_aa: CASRMYRATGELFF
j_call: TRBJ1-2; clone_size: NA; d_call: NA; v_call: TRBV14; cdr3_nt: TGTGCCAGCAGCCAAGGTCTGGAGAAGGGGGGATATGGCTACACCTTC; cdr3_aa: CASSQGLEKGGYGYTF
j_call: TRBJ1-2; clone_size: NA; d_call: NA; v_call: TRBV24-1; cdr3_nt: TGTGCCACCAGTGACCCCGGGCGGGGAGTGGATGGCTACACCTTC; cdr3_aa: CATSDPGRGVDGYTF
j_call: TRBJ2-1; clone_size: NA; d_call: TRBD2; v_call: TRBV4-3; cdr3_nt: TGCGCCAGCAGCCAAGATGGGACTAGCGGGGGGCCGTACAATGAGCAGTTCTTC; cdr3_aa: CASSQDGTSGGPYNEQFF
j_call: TRBJ2-1; clone_size: NA; d_call: TRBD1; v_call: TRBV24-1; cdr3_nt: TGTGCCACCAGTGGCCCAGGGACAGGGAACAATGAGCAGTTCTTC; cdr3_aa: CATSGPGTGNNEQFF
j_call: TRBJ1-6; clone_size: once; d_call: TRBD1; v_call: TRBV4-2; cdr3_nt: TGTGCCAGCAGCCAGGGGGACAGGCTCAGGAGTAATTCACCCCTCCACTTT; cdr3_aa: CASSQGDRLRSNSPLHF
j_call: TRBJ2-7; clone_size: NA; d_call: NA; v_call: TRBV29-1; cdr3_nt: TGCAGCGTTGAGTTTTCCTACGAGCAGTACTTC; cdr3_aa: CSVEFSYEQYF
j_call: TRBJ1-1; clone_size: NA; d_call: NA; v_call: TRBV30; cdr3_nt: TGTGCCTGGAGTACCCCGACCCGGAGGGACACTGAAGCTTTCTTT; cdr3_aa: CAWSTPTRRDTEAFF
j_call: TRBJ1-6; clone_size: NA; d_call: NA; v_call: TRBV19; cdr3_nt: TGTGCCAGTAGTATAGCAGTAGAGGGACTGGGATCACCCCTCCACTTT; cdr3_aa: CASSIAVEGLGSPLHF
j_call: TRBJ1-5; clone_size: NA; d_call: TRBD1; v_call: TRBV5-8; cdr3_nt: TGTGCCAGCAGCTTGGCAGGGGGCGGGGGTCAGCCCCAGCATTTT; cdr3_aa: CASSLAGGGGQPQHF
j_call: TRBJ1-1; clone_size: NA; d_call: TRBD1; v_call: TRBV18; cdr3_nt: TGTGCCAGCTCACCAGGACAGGGGGCAATGAACACTGAAGCTTTCTTT; cdr3_aa: CASSPGQGAMNTEAFF
j_call: TRBJ1-1; clone_size: few; d_call: TRBD1; v_call: TRBV7-2; cdr3_nt: TGTGCCAGCAGCTCCAAGACAGGGGGCACTGAAGCTTTCTTT; cdr3_aa: CASSSKTGGTEAFF
j_call: TRBJ1-1; clone_size: NA; d_call: NA; v_call: TRBV11-2; cdr3_nt: TGTGCCAGCAGCTTGGCCATCGGCACTGAAGCTTTCTTT; cdr3_aa: CASSLAIGTEAFF
j_call: TRBJ1-1; clone_size: NA; d_call: NA; v_call: TRBV15; cdr3_nt: TGTGCCACCAGCAGAGTACGGATGAACACTGAAGCTTTCTTT; cdr3_aa: CATSRVRMNTEAFF
j_call: TRBJ2-4; clone_size: NA; d_call: TRBD1; v_call: TRBV6-2/TRBV6-3; cdr3_nt: TGTGCCAGCAGTCTCGACAGGGTTCACATTCAGTACTTC; cdr3_aa: CASSLDRVHIQYF
j_call: TRBJ2-3; clone_size: NA; d_call: TRBD2; v_call: TRBV7-3; cdr3_nt: TGTGCCAGCAGCTTAACGGGAGGAGCGACTAGCGGGAGCACAGATACGCAGTATTTT; cdr3_aa: CASSLTGGATSGSTDTQYF
j_call: TRBJ1-2; clone_size: NA; d_call: NA; v_call: TRBV5-4; cdr3_nt: TGTGCCAGCAGCAAGGACAGTAACTATGGCTACACCTTC; cdr3_aa: CASSKDSNYGYTF
j_call: TRBJ2-1; clone_size: NA; d_call: NA; v_call: TRBV7-2; cdr3_nt: TGTGCCAGCAGCTCCCTCGGCCAACCCTACAATGAGCAGTTCTTC; cdr3_aa: CASSSLGQPYNEQFF
j_call: TRBJ2-2; clone_size: NA; d_call: TRBD2; v_call: TRBV19; cdr3_nt: TGTGCCAGCCACCGTCCTCCAGGGACGTCTCGCGGGAGCACCGGGGAGCTGTTTTTT; cdr3_aa: CASHRPPGTSRGSTGELFF
j_call: TRBJ2-7; clone_size: NA; d_call: TRBD1; v_call: TRBV30; cdr3_nt: TGTGCCTGGAGTGTACTCTCTGGGACAGGGGAAAGGTACGAGCAGTACTTC; cdr3_aa: CAWSVLSGTGERYEQYF
j_call: TRBJ2-2; clone_size: once; d_call: NA; v_call: TRBV29-1; cdr3_nt: TGCAGCGTGACCTGGGCTGCTCCCACCGGGGAGCTGTTTTTT; cdr3_aa: CSVTWAAPTGELFF
j_call: TRBJ2-1; clone_size: once; d_call: TRBD2; v_call: TRBV5-1; cdr3_nt: TGCGCCAGCAGCTCGACTAGCGGGAGAAGCAATGAGCAGTTCTTC; cdr3_aa: CASSSTSGRSNEQFF
j_call: TRBJ2-3; clone_size: NA; d_call: TRBD2; v_call: TRBV19; cdr3_nt: TGTGCCAGTACCCGGACTAGCGGAAGCACAGATACGCAGTATTTT; cdr3_aa: CASTRTSGSTDTQYF
j_call: TRBJ2-1; clone_size: once; d_call: TRBD2; v_call: TRBV30; cdr3_nt: TGTGCCTGGAGGGCCGGACTAGTGCAGTTCTTC; cdr3_aa: CAWRAGLVQFF
j_call: TRBJ2-1; clone_size: NA; d_call: TRBD1; v_call: TRBV7-3; cdr3_nt: TGTGCCAGCAGCCTATCGACAGGGTACGAGCAGTTCTTC; cdr3_aa: CASSLSTGYEQFF
j_call: TRBJ2-7; clone_size: once; d_call: NA; v_call: TRBV29-1; cdr3_nt: TGCAGCGTTGAGACGGCGAGCTCCTACGAGCAGTACTTC; cdr3_aa: CSVETASSYEQYF
j_call: TRBJ1-5; clone_size: NA; d_call: NA; v_call: TRBV27; cdr3_nt: TGTGCCAGCAGTTCACAGGGCAAGGGCAATCAGCCCCAGCATTTT; cdr3_aa: CASSSQGKGNQPQHF
j_call: TRBJ1-2; clone_size: few; d_call: NA; v_call: TRBV18; cdr3_nt: TGTGCCAGCTCATCAGGGCAGGAGAACTATGGCTACACCTTC; cdr3_aa: CASSSGQENYGYTF
j_call: TRBJ1-5; clone_size: few; d_call: NA; v_call: TRBV6-4; cdr3_nt: TGTGCCAGCAGTGACTCTTTGGGAATTAATCAGCCCCAGCATTTT; cdr3_aa: CASSDSLGINQPQHF
j_call: TRBJ2-3; clone_size: few; d_call: TRBD2; v_call: TRBV29-1; cdr3_nt: TGCAGCGTCACAACTACTAGCGGGACAGATACGCAGTATTTT; cdr3_aa: CSVTTTSGTDTQYF
j_call: TRBJ2-1; clone_size: once; d_call: NA; v_call: TRBV6-1; cdr3_nt: TGTGCCAGCAGTGAAAGGGGTAAAACCAATGAGCAGTTCTTC; cdr3_aa: CASSERGKTNEQFF